Below, 2 T cell receptor beta chains from the same sample are listed, as sequenced in a study of cytomegalovirus exposure and HLA in healthy donors. The PCR was carried out with 60 Vbeta primers and 13 Jbeta primers. The data were produced by immunoSEQ multiplex PCR, yet TCRdb's version contains in-frame clones alone and is incomplete. This listing includes about 64,000 clones. Specimen: PBMCs. Receptors originate from a woman aged 18 to 35 in good health and CMV-seronegative.

The chain links TRBV9 to TRBJ1-2, with 8 bases that match TRBD1. J lost 3 bases, V lost 0 bases, and 10 bases had no gene match. Germline V CDR1 and CDR2: SGDLS, YYNGEE. The CDR3 is 17 residues long. This CDR3 is CASSVVAGGNIDYGYTF. CDR3 nucleotides: TGTGCCAGCAGCGTAGTGGCAGGGGGCAATATTGACTATGGCTACACCTTC.

This chain joins TRBV7-2 and TRBJ1-5; no definite D call. The CDR3 contains 18 residues. Germline values: CDR1 SGHTA, CDR2 FQGNSA. Between the trimmed V and J ends, which lost 3 bases and 0 bases, there was a span of 18 bases. The CDR3 nucleotides are TGTGCCAGCAGCTTCCGCACAAGCATACAGTTTAGCAATCAGCCCCAGCATTTT. This sequence encodes CASSFRTSIQFSNQPQHF.